Sequencing of this T cell receptor beta chain was carried out in a study of T cell responses to AZD1222 COVID-19 vaccine. The germline gives CDR1 SGHAT, CDR2 FQNNGV. The V gene lost 1 base and the J gene lost 4 bases, with 16 bases spanning the gap. This CDR3 comprises 17 residues. Worth noting for this clone: Its specificity is not known.

Study-level results: Most donors were white British, females outnumbered males, and clonal diversity was possibly underestimated. Researchers report vaccine-associated CD4 TCRs spanning spike, with dominance at 160-218 and 743-854. In the spike-specific TCR repertoire, nearly half reportedly target unmutated variant regions. Two AZD1222 doses significantly raised spike-specific TCR breadth and depth over controls.

Sequencing was performed with immunoSEQ multiplex PCR; in TCRdb, only in-frame clones are kept and a portion is missing. The repertoire has 120,000 or so clones, approximately 85% of them found once; the top ten carry 1.6%. This specimen consisted of peripheral blood, obtained on day 0 of AZD1222 vaccination. This chain links TRBV11-2 with TRBJ2-2, with D unclear. The TCR was taken from an adult in good health. CDR3 sequence reads: CASSLAPGHGPTGELFF. CDR3 coding DNA: TGTGCCAGCAGCTTAGCCCCGGGCCATGGACCCACCGGGGAGCTGTTTTTT.